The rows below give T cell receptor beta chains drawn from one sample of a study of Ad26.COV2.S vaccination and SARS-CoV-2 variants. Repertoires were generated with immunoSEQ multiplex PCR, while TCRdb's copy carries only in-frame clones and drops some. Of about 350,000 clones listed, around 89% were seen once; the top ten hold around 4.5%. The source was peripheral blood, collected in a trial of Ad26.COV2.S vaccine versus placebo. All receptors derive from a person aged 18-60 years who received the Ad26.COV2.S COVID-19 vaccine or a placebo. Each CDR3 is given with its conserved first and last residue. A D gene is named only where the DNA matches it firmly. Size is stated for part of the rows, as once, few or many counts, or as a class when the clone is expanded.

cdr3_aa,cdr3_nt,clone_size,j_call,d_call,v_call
CASRLRLEQGAPGNTEAFF,TGTGCCAGTAGACTCCGCCTCGAACAGGGGGCGCCTGGGAACACTGAAGCTTTCTTT,-,TRBJ1-1,TRBD1,TRBV19
CASSRPEVGTEAFF,TGTGCCAGTAGTCGCCCGGAGGTCGGCACTGAAGCTTTCTTT,-,TRBJ1-1,-,TRBV19
CASSRLASSTDTQYF,TGTGCCAGTAGTCGGCTAGCGAGTAGCACAGATACGCAGTATTTT,-,TRBJ2-3,-,TRBV19
CASRTGWEDGELFF,TGTGCCAGCAGAACAGGGTGGGAGGACGGGGAGCTGTTTTTT,-,TRBJ2-2,-,TRBV6-5
CATSRDYVNGYTF,TGTGCCACCAGCAGAGATTACGTCAATGGCTACACCTTC,-,TRBJ1-2,-,TRBV15
CASGGSEAFF,TGTGCCAGCGGGGGTTCGGAAGCTTTCTTT,-,TRBJ1-1,-,TRBV28
CASKNPGYNEQFF,TGTGCCAGCAAAAATCCAGGATACAATGAGCAGTTCTTC,-,TRBJ2-1,-,TRBV28
CASSIETGGDSPLHF,TGTGCCAGTAGTATAGAGACAGGGGGGGATTCACCCCTCCACTTT,once,TRBJ1-6,TRBD1,TRBV19
CASSIVSGGNYEQYF,TGTGCCAGTAGTATAGTGAGCGGGGGGAACTACGAGCAGTACTTC,-,TRBJ2-7,TRBD2,TRBV19
CASSEGGANTGELFF,TGCGCCAGCAGTGAGGGGGGCGCGAACACCGGGGAGCTGTTTTTT,-,TRBJ2-2,-,TRBV5-1
CASSTPGEGFNQPQHF,TGTGCCAGTAGTACTCCCGGGGAGGGCTTCAATCAGCCCCAGCATTTT,-,TRBJ1-5,-,TRBV19
CASSTGQGLASHEQYF,TGCGCCAGCAGTACGGGGCAGGGACTAGCGAGCCACGAGCAGTACTTC,-,TRBJ2-7,TRBD2,TRBV4-1
CASRAATYEQYF,TGCGCCAGCCGGGCAGCTACCTACGAGCAGTACTTC,-,TRBJ2-7,-,TRBV5-1
CASSFGTGAGGELFF,TGTGCCAGCAGTTTCGGGACAGGGGCCGGCGGGGAGCTGTTTTTT,-,TRBJ2-2,TRBD1,TRBV27
CASSLTGGWHEQFF,TGTGCCAGCAGCTTGACCGGGGGGTGGCATGAGCAGTTCTTC,-,TRBJ2-1,TRBD2,TRBV11-2
CASSLDGLAGGHLYF,TGTGCCAGCAGCTTGGATGGACTAGCGGGAGGCCATTTGTACTTC,-,TRBJ2-7,TRBD2,TRBV5-4
CASSQNRVGSPLHF,TGTGCCAGCAGCCAAAACAGGGTTGGATCACCCCTCCACTTT,-,TRBJ1-6,-,TRBV5-6
CASSLVRGTEAFF,TGTGCCAGCAGTCTAGTAAGGGGCACTGAAGCTTTCTTT,-,TRBJ1-1,-,TRBV28
CASSLGQGYGKLFF,TGCGCCAGCAGCTTAGGGCAGGGTTATGGAAAACTGTTTTTT,once,TRBJ1-4,-,TRBV5-1
CASSPSGTSGVGGELFF,TGTGCCAGCAGTCCATCCGGGACTAGCGGGGTCGGCGGGGAGCTGTTTTTT,-,TRBJ2-2,TRBD2,TRBV27
CASSRDRNYEQYF,TGTGCCAGCAGCCGGGACAGAAACTACGAGCAGTACTTC,few,TRBJ2-7,TRBD1,TRBV7-2